Following are 13 T cell receptor beta chains from one sample sequenced in a study of CD8 T cells in ankylosing spondylitis. One entry per CDR3 protein results from TCRdb running MiXCR on the 5' RACE reads. The repertoire holds 250,000 to 400,000 distinct CDR3 sequences, with around 10% as singletons. Sequences were obtained from blood, either unsorted or a sorted T cell fraction (not recorded which). The receptors derive from a female donor with ankylosing spondylitis or in good health (not recorded which).

As to this clonotype: Being one base from a much bigger clone, this may be a read error. This chain joins TRBV10-3 and TRBJ1-2; perhaps TRBD1 as D (5 bases). This CDR3 region has 13 residues. CDR1 ENHRY and CDR2 SYGVKD come from the germline V gene. CDR3 amino acids: CAISVSEQRGSTF. As DNA, the CDR3 is TGTGCCATCAGTGTTTCGGAGCAGAGGGGCTCCACCTTC.

This clonotype has at least ten counts. V gene TRBV20-1 combines with J gene TRBJ1-1; 7 nucleotides align to TRBD1. Trimming at V came to 3 bases and at J to 4 bases, leaving 8 bases not matched to a gene. The CDR3 covers 14 residues. The germline CDR1 and CDR2 sequences are DFQATT and SNEGSKA (reference sequence). The CDR3 spells CSARKTGAGTEAFF. The CDR3 region has the DNA TGCAGTGCTAGGAAAACAGGGGCGGGCACTGAAGCTTTCTTT.

This clonotype was observed many times. The CDR3 nucleotides read TGCAGTGCTAGCGCGGGGTCAGGAAACACTAACTATGGCTACACCTTC. Protein sequence: CSASAGSGNTNYGYTF. The chain is built from TRBV20-1 and TRBJ1-2; D unresolved. This CDR3 is 16 amino acids long. Germline V gives CDR1 DFQATT, CDR2 SNEGSKA (reference sequence). Deletions cut 3 bases from V and 0 bases from J, with 17 bases between.

In its sample, this clonotype was seen many times. The V gene is TRBV7-2, the J gene TRBJ2-5; a possible D gene is TRBD2 (5 bases). The CDR3 contains 13 residues. Trimming left V 4 bases short and J 4 bases short, with 10 bases between. The germline V gene has CDR1 SGHTA and CDR2 FQGNSA. CDR3 coding DNA: TGTGCCAGCAGCTCTTCGGGGATAGAGACCCAGTACTTC. Amino acids: CASSSSGIETQYF.

This clonotype showed up just a few times. V usage is TRBV6-2 or TRBV6-3 and J usage is TRBJ2-5; 8 nucleotides agree with TRBD1. The germline gives CDR1 MNHEY, CDR2 SVGEGT. Trimming cost V 5 bases and J 1 base; bases outside gene matches: 3. This CDR3 comprises 14 residues. CDR3 region: CASSDRGPQETQYF. CDR3 DNA sequence: TGTGCCAGCAGTGACAGGGGACCCCAAGAGACCCAGTACTTC.

This clonotype occurred many times. This rearrangement joins TRBV20-1 to TRBJ2-1; 9 bases are shared with TRBD1. The germline V gene has CDR1 DFQATT and CDR2 SNEGSKA (reference sequence). J gave up 15 bases and V 6 bases, and 15 bases lay outside the gene matches. The CDR3 covers 13 residues. The CDR3 sequence is CSAEGTGTSTLFF. DNA of the CDR3: TGCAGTGCGGAAGGGACAGGGACTTCCACTTTGTTCTTC.

In its sample, this clonotype was seen many times. The chain carries TRBV5-1 and TRBJ1-1; TRBD1 matches at 7 bases. With 5 bases clipped from V and 4 bases from J, the junction kept 8 bases outside the gene matches. The CDR3 is 14 residues long. CDR1 is SGHRS, CDR2 YFSETQ, per germline. The CDR3 DNA reads TGCGCCAGCAGACCTAGACAGGGTGGCACTGAAGCTTTCTTT. This gives the protein CASRPRQGGTEAFF.

This clonotype appeared many times. V gene TRBV5-1 combines with J gene TRBJ2-5; the D gene is possibly TRBD1 (6 bases). Trimming took off 4 bases at V and 2 bases at J, with 12 bases between the two ends. Germline V CDR1 and CDR2: SGHRS, YFSETQ. The CDR3 loop spans 14 amino acids. CDR3 amino acids: CASSRLTGQETQYF. The CDR3 DNA sequence: TGCGCCAGCAGCCGGCTGACAGGACAAGAGACCCAGTACTTC. Looking up the rest from reference TRBV5-1 and TRBJ2-5 gives the full variable domain: KAGVTQTPRYLIKTRGQQVTLSCSPISGHRSVSWYQQTPGQGLQFLFEYFSETQRNKGNFPGRFSGRQFSNSRSEMNVSTLELGDSALYLCASSRLTGQETQYFGPGTRLLVL.

This rearrangement joins TRBV11-2 to TRBJ2-1; D is unclear. The germline gives CDR1 SGHAT, CDR2 FQNNGV. Trimming left V 3 bases short and J 7 bases short, with 13 bases between. The CDR3 spans 14 residues. For the CDR3, the DNA is TGTGCCAGCAGCTTCGCGAGGAAGTCAAATGAGCAGTTCTTC. Protein: CASSFARKSNEQFF.

This clonotype was recorded a few times. The V and J genes are TRBV11-1 and TRBJ2-7; possibly TRBD1 for D (5 bases). Germline V gene sequence: CDR1 SGHAT, CDR2 FQDESV (reference sequence). V was trimmed by 4 bases and J by 12 bases, leaving 13 bases between them. The CDR3 has 11 residues. The CDR3 DNA sequence: TGTGCCAGCAGCTCCCAGGGCACCCCGTACTTC. As protein: CASSSQGTPYF.

This clonotype was recorded at least ten times. V usage is TRBV10-3 and J usage is TRBJ2-1; D is tentatively TRBD1 or TRBD2 (5 bases each). Germline-derived CDR1 and CDR2 are ENHRY and SYGVKD. The CDR3 sequence is 15 residues long. V shed 4 bases and J shed 0 bases, with 10 bases lying between them. As DNA, the CDR3 is TGTGCCATCAGTGGGGGGACCACCTCCTACAATGAGCAGTTCTTC. Residues: CAISGGTTSYNEQFF.

This chain uses TRBV15 with TRBJ1-6, with TRBD1 matching 9 bases. The ends lost 5 bases at V and 9 bases at J; junction bases unmatched: 11. The CDR3 contains 16 residues. Germline V gene sequence: CDR1 LNHNV, CDR2 YYDKDF (reference sequence). The CDR3 loop is CATSPHPGTGSSPLHF. The DNA for the CDR3 is TGTGCCACCAGCCCCCACCCCGGGACAGGGTCTTCACCCCTCCACTTT.

This clonotype was observed a handful of times. V and J are TRBV3-1 and TRBJ2-3, with 7 positions matching TRBD1. Germline V gene sequence: CDR1 LGHDT, CDR2 YNNKEL (reference sequence). Unmatched junction bases numbered 7, after V lost 7 bases and J lost 6 bases. The CDR3 consists of 13 residues. CDR3 amino acids: CASNLQGDDTQYF. CDR3 sequence (DNA): TGTGCCAGCAACCTGCAGGGGGACGATACGCAGTATTTT.